This T cell receptor beta chain comes out of a study of cytomegalovirus exposure and HLA in healthy donors (dated by TCRdb to about 2017). General notes on the study: In an earlier analysis of 550 to 750 of the donors, about 260 Gb of sequence data and 100 million or so unique TCR beta sequences from 150 million to 200 million T cells were reported. Around 320 gigabases of sequencing data and tens of millions of unique TCR sequences were included in an early release covering around 650 HLA-typed donors. Of the roughly 400 genotyped donors, roughly 76% were placed in the genetic ancestry cluster associated with self-reported Caucasian donors. The study aimed to test whether cataloging public T cell receptors could reveal signatures of past pathogen exposure. The study used immunosequencing to profile the T cell repertoires of about 670 subjects and linked those repertoires to cytomegalovirus serostatus. A separate validation cohort of over a hundred different subjects was used in addition to the approximately 700-subject first cohort. The study combined high-throughput TCR immunosequencing, statistical association of individual TCRs with disease status, and machine learning to predict cytomegalovirus infection status. In a later analysis, previously published TCR beta repertoires from about 640 donors were re-analyzed and high-resolution HLA genotyping was added so that TCR occurrence patterns could be studied. Rather than drawing on any new phenotypic data, the later analysis identified candidate immune exposures from TCR beta sequences and the way those sequences occurred across donors. An earlier analysis of fewer than 700 of the donors applied high-throughput TCR beta sequencing to assess whether each TCR beta V gene segment acted as functional or pseudogenic. Alongside the repertoire data, information on donor age, sex, ethnicity and CMV serostatus was compiled. A later genetic analysis used genome-wide SNP genotypes for about 65% of the roughly 670 donors, treating that subset as a discovery cohort. All discovery cohort repertoires had been generated using a single sequencing platform. HLA typing covered class I and class II loci at four-digit resolution. The number of typed donors differed by locus: 629-630 for A, B, C, DRB1 and DQB1; roughly 510 for DQA1; approximately 600 for DPA1; and some 430 for DPB1. Four to six DR-DQ haplotypes were handled as single units for association and clustering, since linkage in the cohort was strong. On average, roughly 240,000 unique TCR beta nucleotide sequences were sequenced per donor among a few hundred genotyped donors of the cohort, with 15% to 20% of those sequences being non-productive. Results and caveats for the whole study, not just this receptor: In the study, around 150 TCR beta chains were listed as associated with cytomegalovirus. A later analysis reported that several top co-occurrence clusters appeared linked to parvovirus B19, influenza, CMV and Epstein-Barr virus. Linkage disequilibrium might explain the correlated functional status among segregating V segments, but an unknown experimental factor could not be ruled out. Because the 87-base-pair reads could not distinguish some IMGT-functional V segments, including TRBV6-2 and TRBV6-3, those segments were excluded. In an earlier analysis of around 600 of the donors, most TCR beta V segments appeared in productive rearrangements about 87% or about 30% of the time, broadly matching IMGT annotations. Roughly uniform sequencing depth across donors was assumed in presence/absence analyses, although this assumption may not hold. The classifier was reported to diagnose cytomegalovirus status with high specificity and sensitivity in both the original and validation cohorts. While some public TCRs were present in many individuals, most TCR sequences turned up only very rarely across donors. This cohort had only TCR beta chains sequenced, and the lack of alpha or paired-chain data limited which features could be detected. A cluster of highly shared sequence variants was judged likely to represent a technical artifact of the sequencing pipeline. In a later genetic analysis, a missense DCLRE1C variant was associated with V-gene and J-gene trimming of TCR beta chains, and the association was replicated in an independent cohort. The earlier analysis of some 540 of the donors excluded some 15 rarely observed V segments, including chromosome 9 orphons, because counts were too low. Assigning TCR associations to individual alleles was difficult when HLA alleles, especially DR and DQ, strongly co-occurred. A later analysis found that TCR association rates varied across HLA loci, with DRB1 alleles showing the most associated TCRs and HLA-C alleles the fewest. A later analysis found that most CMV-associated TCR beta chains appeared HLA-restricted, with HLA associations seemingly driven largely by CMV exposure. A few of the identified cytomegalovirus-associated TCR beta chains were confirmed in vitro to be specific for cytomegalovirus antigens. A later analysis associated 16,951 TCR beta sequences with specific HLA alleles at a false discovery rate of 0.05. In a later genetic analysis, fewer N-insertions in productive TCRs were reported among donors in an Asian-associated ancestry cluster than the approximately 710-donor mean. The authors suggested that the approach could potentially be extended to other disease states and immunological phenotypes. In a later analysis, HLA-associated TCR beta chains were found to be more clonally expanded and to have lower generation probabilities than equally common non-associated chains. A further reported finding was that TCR beta sequences accurately predicted the HLA-A and HLA-B alleles for most subjects in the first cohort. CMV serostatus was the only immune exposure information available for the cohort. Because some donors lacked HLA typing at each locus, the association tests relied only on the typed subset.

In total, 600 or so healthy bone marrow donors made up the cohort. At the time of sampling, all cohort members were nominally healthy, though unrecorded immune exposures were likely present. The donor tested CMV seronegative, placing the donor among the approximately 360 seronegative members of the cohort. Each donor provided a peripheral blood sample, and peripheral blood mononuclear cells were used for TCR beta sequencing. The Qiagen DNeasy Blood Extraction Kit was used to extract genomic DNA from the blood cell samples. This clone was observed once. No cognate antigen has been identified for it. No base quality values were provided; no much bigger clone lies one nucleotide off. The trim is 4 bases for V and 1 base for J, with a gap of 14 bases between the germline ends. The CDR3 runs 16 residues from the cysteine to the phenylalanine. Here the CDR3 DNA is all that survives: 48 bases in frame from base 1. Via the germline V gene, CDR1 is MGHRA and CDR2 YSYEKL.

Library method: the immunoSEQ multiplex PCR assay. For the multiplex PCR, a mixture combining 60 forward primers for TCR Vbeta segments and 13 reverse primers for TCR Jbeta segments was used. The CDR3 region of rearranged TCR beta genes was amplified from genomic DNA with a multiplex PCR assay. The amplified TCR beta libraries were sequenced on the Illumina HiSeq System as 87-base-pair reads. The authors' analysis ran thus. A later analysis counted approximately 84 million unique TCR beta chains across the approximately 700 repertoires, and 9 million to 14 million of these chains were shared by at least two donors. Raw reads were error-corrected and collapsed into unique sequences by a nearest-neighbor algorithm in which closely related sequences were merged to remove PCR and sequencing errors. V, D and J gene segments were assigned by aligning CDR3 sequences to IMGT reference sequences. For a sequence to be retained, a match of at least six nucleotides was required to both a V gene segment and a J gene segment. Rearrangements were called productive when the CDR3 lacked stop codons and stayed in frame with V and J; all others were non-productive. CDR3 was defined by IMGT convention, running from the second conserved V-encoded cysteine to the conserved J-encoded phenylalanine. The earlier analysis of 500 to 750 of the donors excluded any sequence lacking an unambiguous match to a single V gene segment. In an earlier analysis of some 590 of the donors, V segments were called functional above 56.7% productive rearrangements and were called segregating when the between-donor standard deviation exceeded 5%. A statistical classification framework was built for diagnosing cytomegalovirus status from the catalog of TCR beta chain sequences. In a later analysis, V and J genes were assigned by comparing TCR nucleotide sequences against IMGT/GENE-DB human TR gene sequences. In a later analysis, CDR3 sequences and most-parsimonious VDJ recombination scenarios were assigned using the TCRdist pipeline. In a later analysis, each TCR beta chain was defined by its CDR3 amino acid sequence together with its V-gene family, and reads without a unique V-gene family were excluded. To address suspected cross-contamination and a sequencing artifact, a later analysis removed 550 to 750 highly shared, low-generation-probability nucleotide sequences. A later analysis calculated a clonal expansion index for each public chain from normalized within-repertoire ranks of inferred template counts. A later analysis computed generation probabilities with a VDJ recombination model fitted to out-of-frame rearrangements, and checked the results against IGoR. A later analysis scored TCR-TCR, TCR-HLA and TCR-CMV co-occurrence with hypergeometric tests, applying a repertoire-size bias correction to TCR pairs. False discovery rates were estimated in a later analysis by permuting HLA or CMV assignments 20 times. In a later analysis, co-occurring TCRs were grouped using DBSCAN, with TCRdist sequence similarity added in when clustering inside HLA-allele-positive subsets. Repertoires with fewer than 30,000 or more than 120,000 public chains were left out of co-occurrence clustering, as were five repertoires with anomalous nucleotide sharing. TCRdb re-hosts the immuneACCESS table, in-frame sequences only. Its copies lack some clones; in the studies checked, an unresolved V gene accounts for under half of them, and the cause for the rest is not known. Clone size and V and J calls were adopted from that table, with D and trimming inferred from the DNA. The sample includes around 150,000 clones, with around 77% observed a single time. The top ten clones comprise approximately 2% of the sample.

This TCR was recovered from a man aged 30 to 39 in good health and CMV-seronegative. The material sequenced was PBMCs. The chain uses TRBV4-1 and TRBJ2-4; no confident D gene assignment can be made. The CDR3 has the sequence CASSPEPHLAKNIQYF. The bases are TGCGCCAGCAGCCCCGAGCCGCACCTCGCCAAAAACATTCAGTACTTC.